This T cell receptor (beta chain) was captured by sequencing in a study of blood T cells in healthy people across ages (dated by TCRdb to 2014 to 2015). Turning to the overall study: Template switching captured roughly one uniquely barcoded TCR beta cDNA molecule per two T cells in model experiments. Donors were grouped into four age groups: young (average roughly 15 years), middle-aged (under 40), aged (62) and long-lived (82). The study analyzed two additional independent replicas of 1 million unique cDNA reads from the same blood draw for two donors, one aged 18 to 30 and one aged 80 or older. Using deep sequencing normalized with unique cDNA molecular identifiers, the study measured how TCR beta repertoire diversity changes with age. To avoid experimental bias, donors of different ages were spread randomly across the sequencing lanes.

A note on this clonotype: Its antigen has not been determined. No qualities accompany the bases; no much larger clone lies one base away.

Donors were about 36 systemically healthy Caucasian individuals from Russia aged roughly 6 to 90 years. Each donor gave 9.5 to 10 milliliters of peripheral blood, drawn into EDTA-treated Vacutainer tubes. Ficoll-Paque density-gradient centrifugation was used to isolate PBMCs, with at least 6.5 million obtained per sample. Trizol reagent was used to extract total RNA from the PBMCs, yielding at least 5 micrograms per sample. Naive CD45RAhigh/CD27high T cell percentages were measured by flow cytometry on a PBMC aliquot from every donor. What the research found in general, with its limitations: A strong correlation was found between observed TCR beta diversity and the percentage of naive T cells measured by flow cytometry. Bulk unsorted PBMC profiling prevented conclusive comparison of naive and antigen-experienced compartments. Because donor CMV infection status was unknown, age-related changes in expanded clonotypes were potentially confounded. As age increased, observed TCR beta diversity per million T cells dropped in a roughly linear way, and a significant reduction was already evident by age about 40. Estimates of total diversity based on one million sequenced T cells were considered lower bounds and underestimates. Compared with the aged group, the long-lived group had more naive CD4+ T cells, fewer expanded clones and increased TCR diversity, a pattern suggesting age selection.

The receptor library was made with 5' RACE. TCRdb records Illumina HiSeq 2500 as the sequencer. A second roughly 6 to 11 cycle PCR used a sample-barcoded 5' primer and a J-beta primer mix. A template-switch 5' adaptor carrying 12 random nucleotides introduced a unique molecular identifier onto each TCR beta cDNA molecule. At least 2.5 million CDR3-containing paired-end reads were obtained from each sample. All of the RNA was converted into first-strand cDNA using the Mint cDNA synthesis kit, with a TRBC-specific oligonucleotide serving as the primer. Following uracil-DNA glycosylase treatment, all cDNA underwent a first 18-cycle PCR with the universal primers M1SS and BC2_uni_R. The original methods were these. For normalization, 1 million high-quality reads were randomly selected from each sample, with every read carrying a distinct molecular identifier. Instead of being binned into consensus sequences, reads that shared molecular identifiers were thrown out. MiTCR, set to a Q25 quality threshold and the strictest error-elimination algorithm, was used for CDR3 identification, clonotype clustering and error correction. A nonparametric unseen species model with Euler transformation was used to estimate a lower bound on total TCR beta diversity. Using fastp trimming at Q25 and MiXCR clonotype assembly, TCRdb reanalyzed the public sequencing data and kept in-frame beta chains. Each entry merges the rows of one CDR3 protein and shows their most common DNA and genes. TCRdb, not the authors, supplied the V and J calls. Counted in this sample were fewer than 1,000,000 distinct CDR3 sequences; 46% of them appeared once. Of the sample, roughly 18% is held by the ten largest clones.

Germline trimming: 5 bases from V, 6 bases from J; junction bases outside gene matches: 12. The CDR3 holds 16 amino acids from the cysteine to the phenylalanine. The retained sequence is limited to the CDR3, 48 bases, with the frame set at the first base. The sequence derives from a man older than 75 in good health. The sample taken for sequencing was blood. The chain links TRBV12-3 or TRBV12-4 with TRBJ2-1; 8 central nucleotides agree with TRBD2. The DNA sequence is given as TGTGCCAGCAGTATCTCGTTTCGGGAGGGGGGCAATGAGCAGTTCTTC. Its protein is CASSISFREGGNEQFF.